The rows below give T cell receptor beta chains drawn from one sample of a study of human T cells and chemical hapten exposure. TCRdb independently ran MiXCR on the RACE reads; one entry per CDR3 protein. In the table there are a few hundred thousand distinct CDR3 sequences, roughly 6.3% of which are singletons. The source was whole blood, collected in connection with sensitization to the hapten diphenylcyclopropenone (DPC). These receptors were obtained from a young woman with alopecia areata. Some clones in this sample may be carry-over from other donors' samples. Both conserved end residues are part of each CDR3. D genes are given only for firm matches. Not all rows give a size; the values are once, few, many and, for expanded clones, a class.

size,J,D,V,DNA,CDR3
many,TRBJ1-1,.,TRBV29-1,TGCAGCGTCGGAGGAGGGGCGAACACTGAAGCTTTCTTT,CSVGGGANTEAFF
many,TRBJ1-1,.,TRBV18,TGTGCCAGCTCACCGGTCCCGCCCGGCTACACTGAAGCTTTCTTT,CASSPVPPGYTEAFF
.,TRBJ2-5,.,TRBV10-3,TGTGCCATCAGTGAGTCCGACTCTCGCTCGGAGACCCAGTACTTC,CAISESDSRSETQYF
many,TRBJ1-2,.,TRBV3-1,TGTGCCAGCAGCCAAGTGAGTAACTATGGCTACACCTTC,CASSQVSNYGYTF
few,TRBJ2-6,.,TRBV6-1,TGTGCCAGCGCTAATAGACTAGCTGGGGCCAACGTCCTGACTTTC,CASANRLAGANVLTF
many,TRBJ2-3,TRBD2,TRBV10-3,TGTGCCATCAAAGTGGCGCGGGGGGCCCCAGATACGCAGTATTTT,CAIKVARGAPDTQYF
few,TRBJ2-7,.,TRBV5-1,TGCGCCAGCGCCGATTCCATCTACTACGAGCAGTACTTC,CASADSIYYEQYF
.,TRBJ2-3,.,TRBV4-3,TGCGCCAGCAGCCGGGGGGACACAAGCACAGATACGCAGTATTTT,CASSRGDTSTDTQYF
.,TRBJ2-3,TRBD2,TRBV10-3,TGTGCCATCAGTGGCAAGACTAGCGGGGGAGATACGCAGTATTTT,CAISGKTSGGDTQYF
.,TRBJ2-6,TRBD1,TRBV6-4,TGTGCCAGCAGCAACCCCGGGACAGGGCCGGGTGGGGCCAACGTCCTGACTTTC,CASSNPGTGPGGANVLTF
few,TRBJ1-6,TRBD1,TRBV6-5,TGTGCCAGCAGTTACCGGGGACAGAATAATTCACCCCTCCACTTT,CASSYRGQNNSPLHF
many,TRBJ1-2,.,TRBV9,TGTGCCAGCAGCGTAAATATGGCCAGTGGCTACACCTTC,CASSVNMASGYTF
.,TRBJ2-7,.,TRBV20-1,TGCAGTGCTCGGGTTGGGGCGAAAACGTACTTC,CSARVGAKTYF
many,TRBJ1-1,TRBD1,TRBV15,TGTGCCACCAGCAGAGAAAGAATGGCAGGGGGCCCGGGCACTGAAGCTTTCTTT,CATSRERMAGGPGTEAFF
many,TRBJ2-3,.,TRBV7-7,TGTGCTAGCAGCTCAACAAGGGTAAATCTCGATACGCAGTATTTT,CASSSTRVNLDTQYF
many,TRBJ1-1,.,TRBV12-3/TRBV12-4,TGTGCCAGCGCAAAGATGGGGTTGAACACTGAAGCTTTCTTT,CASAKMGLNTEAFF
.,TRBJ1-6,.,TRBV2,TGTGCCAGCAGTGGGACTCCTAATTCACCCCTCCACTTT,CASSGTPNSPLHF
many,TRBJ1-3,TRBD1,TRBV4-3,TGCGCCAGCAGCGATCCGGACAGGGCGAGGACCATATATTTT,CASSDPDRARTIYF
few,TRBJ2-3,.,TRBV10-3,TGTGCCATCACTCGCGGGGATGACACAGATACGCAGTATTTT,CAITRGDDTDTQYF
.,TRBJ1-5,.,TRBV10-3,TGTGCCATCCCGGGTTATCAGCCCCAGCATTTT,CAIPGYQPQHF
many,TRBJ1-1,.,TRBV3-1,TGTGCCAGCAGCCAACAGGGAGGGGCTTTCTTT,CASSQQGGAFF
few,TRBJ1-1,.,TRBV4-3,TGCGCCAGCAGCCATCAGAAACGCGGGGAAATGAACACTGAAGCTTTCTTT,CASSHQKRGEMNTEAFF
few,TRBJ1-1,.,TRBV29-1,TGCAGCATATCGCCCAGGGGCACTGAAGCTTTCTTT,CSISPRGTEAFF